This passage covers 21 T cell receptor beta chains from one sample sequenced in a study of T cell changes during pregnancy in multiple sclerosis. Assay: immunoSEQ multiplex PCR; the TCRdb copy retains only in-frame clones and omits some. The data hold roughly 35,000 clones, with less than 95% observed a single time. The source was CD8+ T cells from peripheral blood mononuclear cells, collected in the first trimester of pregnancy. These receptors came from a female donor with multiple sclerosis, enrolled in a pregnancy study.

In this sample, this clone turned up a few times. This chain joins TRBV6-5 and TRBJ1-2, with 9 bases that match TRBD1. The V segment lost 4 bases and the J segment 5 bases; nucleotides outside the gene matches: 5. The CDR3 contains 14 residues. Germline CDR1 is MNHEY and CDR2 is SVGAGI. CDR3 DNA: TGTGCCAGCAGTTCGAACAGGGGGCCATATGGCTACACCTTC. Amino acid sequence: CASSSNRGPYGYTF.

The rearrangement joins TRBV7-9 to TRBJ2-7; D not resolved. Between the trimmed V and J ends, which lost 2 bases and 3 bases, there was a span of 8 bases. Germline-derived CDR1 and CDR2 are SEHNR and FQNEAQ (reference sequence). The CDR3 is 13 residues long. The CDR3 nucleotides are TGTGCCAGCAGCTTACTAGAGGACTACGAGCAGTACTTC. The encoded protein is CASSLLEDYEQYF.

The chain links TRBV28 to TRBJ1-5, with 8 nucleotides matching TRBD1. This CDR3 has 14 amino acids. After removal of 6 bases from V and 1 base from J, the junction contained 2 bases not matched to a gene. CDR1 is MDHEN, CDR2 SYDVKM, per germline. The CDR3 loop reads CASSDRGSNQPQHF. CDR3 coding DNA: TGTGCCAGCAGCGACAGGGGAAGCAATCAGCCCCAGCATTTT.

CDR3 in amino acids: CASSLSGSRGLTLFGAFF. The CDR3 nucleotides read TGTGCCAGCAGTTTAAGTGGTTCACGCGGTCTAACACTGTTTGGGGCTTTCTTT. V gene TRBV28 combines with J gene TRBJ1-1; D is unresolved. CDR1 MDHEN and CDR2 SYDVKM come from the germline V gene. The CDR3 spans 18 residues. The V and J ends lost 2 bases and 11 bases respectively, with 30 bases between them.

This chain uses TRBV30 with TRBJ2-3; possible D gene TRBD1, 5 bases. In germline, CDR1 is GTSNPN, CDR2 SVGIG (reference sequence). Trimming removed 3 bases from V and 0 bases from J, with 13 bases in between. CDR3 length: 15 residues. This CDR3 is CAWSADSPSTDTQYF. In DNA form, the CDR3 reads TGTGCCTGGAGCGCCGACAGTCCTAGCACAGATACGCAGTATTTT.

This clone showed up just a few times. This chain links TRBV7-9 with TRBJ2-1; D unresolved. CDR3 size: 16 residues. V was clipped by 5 bases and J by 0 bases, with 14 bases between them. Germline loops: CDR1 SEHNR, CDR2 FQNEAQ (reference sequence). The CDR3 protein is CASSGLGGSSYNEQFF. The CDR3 coding sequence is TGTGCCAGCAGCGGTCTTGGCGGCAGCTCCTACAATGAGCAGTTCTTC.

The V gene is TRBV7-8, the J gene TRBJ1-5, with a weak D call TRBD1 (6 bases). Looked up from germline, CDR1 is SGHVS and CDR2 is FQNEAQ. V lost 5 bases and J lost 5, with 19 bases in between. This CDR3 contains 16 residues. The CDR3 DNA reads TGTGCCAGCAGCGAAATACACGGGGGGGGCGATCAGCCCCAGCATTTT. Translation gives CASSEIHGGGDQPQHF.

Only one count was recorded for this clone. The chain has TRBV7-9 and TRBJ2-3; possibly TRBD1 for D (6 bases). Germline assignment: CDR1 SEHNR and CDR2 FQNEAQ (reference sequence). V shed 0 bases and J shed 0 bases, with 7 bases lying between them. This CDR3 is built from 15 residues. The DNA for the CDR3 is TGTGCCAGCAGCTTAGCCACAGGGAGCACAGATACGCAGTATTTT. As protein: CASSLATGSTDTQYF.

The rearrangement joins TRBV7-9 to TRBJ2-1, with 10 bases fitting TRBD2. V shed 5 bases and J 7 bases; nucleotides not matched to a gene: 5. This CDR3 contains 14 residues. Germline-derived CDR1 and CDR2 are SEHNR and FQNEAQ (reference sequence). The CDR3, as DNA: TGTGCCAGCAGCATCGGACTAGCGGAGAATGAGCAGTTCTTC. Translated: CASSIGLAENEQFF.

This chain uses TRBV6-6 with TRBJ1-2; D is unresolved. Trimming took off 4 bases at V and 2 bases at J, with 14 bases between the two ends. The CDR3 spans 15 residues. The germline V gene has CDR1 MNHNY and CDR2 SVGAGI (reference sequence). The CDR3 region has the DNA TGTGCCAGCAGTTCTTACCCTATCCGGAACTATGGCTACACCTTC. Translation gives CASSSYPIRNYGYTF.

V gene TRBV6-5 combines with J gene TRBJ2-7, with 11 nucleotides matching TRBD2. Germline loops: CDR1 MNHEY, CDR2 SVGAGI. This CDR3 is built from 16 residues. V was pared by 0 bases and J by 1 base, with 2 bases of the junction left unmatched. CDR3 protein: CASSYSRLAGSYEQYF. The CDR3 DNA reads TGTGCCAGCAGTTACTCACGACTAGCGGGGTCCTACGAGCAGTACTTC.

The chain uses TRBV7-8 and TRBJ2-1; the match to TRBD2 covers 8 bases. There are 15 residues in the CDR3. Trimming took 2 bases from V and 7 from J; bases not matched to a gene: 7. From germline, CDR1 is SGHVS and CDR2 FQNEAQ. CDR3 region: CASSLYVSGGNEQFF. CDR3 in DNA: TGTGCCAGCAGCTTATACGTTTCGGGAGGGAATGAGCAGTTCTTC.

The chain joins TRBV5-8 to TRBJ1-5, with a weak D call TRBD1 (5 bases). The germline gives CDR1 SGHTS, CDR2 YDEGEE. V was shortened by 6 bases and J by 6 bases, with 16 bases between the two germline ends. The CDR3 is 14 residues long. The CDR3 DNA reads TGTGCCAGCACCACCAACGCAGGGCTTCAGCCCCAGCATTTT. This codes for CASTTNAGLQPQHF.

The chain links TRBV7-9 to TRBJ2-7; D might be TRBD2 (6 bases). The CDR3 consists of 15 residues. The V gene's germline CDR1 is SEHNR and CDR2 FQNEAQ (reference sequence). Deletions cut 0 bases from V and 3 bases from J, with 12 bases between. CDR3 in DNA: TGTGCCAGCAGCTTAGCGCTGGGGGGAAACTACGAGCAGTACTTC. This translates into CASSLALGGNYEQYF.

The chain carries TRBV5-4 and TRBJ1-3; D uncertain. Trimming removed 4 bases at V and 3 bases at J, with 14 bases between. The CDR3 is made up of 15 amino acids. Germline V gene data show CDR1 as SGHNT and CDR2 as YYREEE (reference sequence). The CDR3 coding sequence is TGTGCCAGCAGCCGCGGGGAGAGCCTTGGAAACACCATATATTTT. This sequence encodes CASSRGESLGNTIYF.

The sample holds one count of this clone. The rearrangement joins TRBV6-5 to TRBJ1-6; unclear D gene. The CDR3 loop spans 13 amino acids. V was shortened by 7 bases and J by 7 bases, with 11 bases between the two germline ends. Looked up from germline, CDR1 is MNHEY and CDR2 is SVGAGI. As DNA, the CDR3 is TGTGCCAGCACCCTTACGGGGAATTCACCCCTCCACTTT. As protein: CASTLTGNSPLHF.

This rearrangement joins TRBV29-1 to TRBJ2-1, with 14 bases matching TRBD2. There are 16 residues in the CDR3. Looked up from germline, CDR1 is SQVTM and CDR2 is ANQGSEA. With V trimmed by 1 base and J by 4 bases, 3 bases remained unmatched. The CDR3 reads CSVEGLAGGIYNEQFF. The CDR3 coding sequence is TGCAGCGTTGAAGGACTAGCGGGAGGGATATACAATGAGCAGTTCTTC.

The genes are TRBV6-1 and TRBJ2-7; D is unclear. V was pared by 6 bases and J by 3 bases, with 9 bases between. Germline assignment: CDR1 MNHNS and CDR2 SASEGT. The CDR3 extends over 12 amino acids. The CDR3 region is CASSGSGYEQYF. In DNA, the CDR3 is TGTGCCAGCAGCGGGTCGGGCTACGAGCAGTACTTC.

This clone was counted between two and nine times. The chain combines TRBV7-6 with TRBJ2-7; maybe TRBD2 (7 bases). Germline V gene sequence: CDR1 SGHVS, CDR2 FNYEAQ. V was pared by 1 base and J by 0 bases, with 10 bases between. The CDR3 consists of 15 residues. In nucleotides, the CDR3 is TGTGCCAGCAGCTTAGGGGGGGGGCTCTCCTACGAGCAGTACTTC. The encoded protein is CASSLGGGLSYEQYF.

The sample holds a few counts of this clone. J is TRBJ1-1 and V is TRBV4-1; D not resolved. The V end lost 3 bases, the J end lost 1 base, and 9 bases lay between the germline ends. Germline values: CDR1 MGHRA, CDR2 YSYEKL. This CDR3 region has 14 residues. CDR3 residues: CASSHVTQNTEAFF. The CDR3 region has the DNA TGCGCCAGCAGCCATGTTACACAGAACACTGAAGCTTTCTTT.

This chain uses TRBV7-8 with TRBJ2-6; unclear D gene. Per the germline V gene, CDR1 is SGHVS and CDR2 is FQNEAQ. Trimming cost V 5 bases and J 1 base, with 6 bases left between them. The CDR3 sequence is 14 residues long. The CDR3: CASSPTSGANVLTF. The CDR3 DNA reads TGTGCCAGCAGCCCGACTTCTGGGGCCAACGTCCTGACTTTC.